Below are 17 T cell receptor beta chains sequenced from a single sample in a study of blood T cell repertoires in COVID-19. Data came from immunoSEQ multiplex PCR; TCRdb stores just in-frame clones and leaves some out. The sample holds about 200,000 clones, roughly 89% seen once. Sequenced input: PBMCs or T cells enriched from blood (not recorded which). All receptors derive from a woman aged 25 to 39 who had been exposed to COVID-19.

In DNA, the CDR3 is TGCAGCGTTGCTCGCGTGGGGGGGCTTGATACGCAGTATTTT. Encoded protein: CSVARVGGLDTQYF. This chain links TRBV29-1 with TRBJ2-3, with D possibly TRBD2 on 7 matching bases. The CDR3 runs to 14 residues. V lost 4 bases, J lost 6 bases, and 17 bases lay in between. Germline V lookup: CDR1 SQVTM, CDR2 ANQGSEA.

The chain employs TRBV9 and TRBJ1-2, with D perhaps TRBD1 (6 bases). Germline V lookup: CDR1 SGDLS, CDR2 YYNGEE. The V end lost 4 bases, the J end lost 5 bases, and 27 bases lay between the germline ends. The CDR3 spans 18 residues. The CDR3 reads CASSPPGKGESINYGYTF. CDR3 sequence (DNA): TGTGCCAGCAGCCCCCCGGGTAAGGGGGAAAGTATAAATTATGGCTACACCTTC.

The sample holds a few counts of this clone. J is TRBJ1-4 and V is TRBV7-8; no clear D. V dropped 1 base and J dropped 8 bases, with 20 bases sitting between them. Per the germline V gene, CDR1 is SGHVS and CDR2 is FQNEAQ. The CDR3 runs to 17 residues. The CDR3 region has the DNA TGTGCCAGCAGCTTAGGACTTGTGAGACCCCGAGGGGAAAAACTGTTTTTT. Translation: CASSLGLVRPRGEKLFF.

This clone was detected a few times. The V gene is TRBV2, the J gene TRBJ1-2; 7 bases agree with TRBD1. This CDR3 has 15 residues. Germline V gene data show CDR1 as SNHLY and CDR2 as FYNNEI. V shed 4 bases and J 4 bases; nucleotides not matched to a gene: 9. The CDR3, as DNA: TGTGCCAGCAGTGCTAGGGGGACAGAAGCCTATGGCTACACCTTC. Translated: CASSARGTEAYGYTF.

The chain is built from TRBV5-1 and TRBJ2-3; D is perhaps TRBD1 (6 bases). The CDR3 spans 14 residues. Trimming shortened V by 4 bases and J by 4 bases, and 13 bases separated the two germline ends. CDR1 is SGHRS, CDR2 YFSETQ, per germline. The CDR3 DNA sequence: TGCGCCAGCAGCGCTGACAGGCCCGCAGATACGCAGTATTTT. Translation: CASSADRPADTQYF. Looking up the rest from reference TRBV5-1 and TRBJ2-3 gives the full variable domain: KAGVTQTPRYLIKTRGQQVTLSCSPISGHRSVSWYQQTPGQGLQFLFEYFSETQRNKGNFPGRFSGRQFSNSRSEMNVSTLELGDSALYLCASSADRPADTQYFGPGTRLTVL.

Relative to its sample, this clone is medium-sized. The V call is TRBV6-1, the J call TRBJ1-2; possible D gene TRBD1, 6 bases. The V end was cut by 1 base, the J end by 0 bases, with 15 bases between. From germline, CDR1 is MNHNS and CDR2 SASEGT. CDR3 size: 17 residues. The CDR3 here is CASSEDRGGGTNYGYTF. CDR3 coding DNA: TGTGCCAGCAGTGAAGACCGGGGAGGGGGTACTAACTATGGCTACACCTTC.

The V and J genes are TRBV9 and TRBJ1-6; D may be TRBD1 (6 bases). CDR3 size: 17 residues. V lost 0 bases, J lost 7 bases, and 17 bases lay in between. Germline CDR1 reads SGDLS; CDR2 reads YYNGEE. The CDR3 region has the DNA TGTGCCAGCAGCGTAGAGGGGGACGTCAAGGTGAATTCACCCCTCCACTTT. Amino acid sequence: CASSVEGDVKVNSPLHF.

The chain is built from TRBV3-1 (or the pseudogene TRBV3-2) and TRBJ1-1; D is unresolved. V gave up 7 bases and J gave up 11 bases, with 23 bases separating them. The CDR3 has 14 amino acids. Germline V gene sequence: CDR1 LGHDT, CDR2 YNNKEL (reference sequence). CDR3 DNA: TGTGCCAGCACTCCGGGCGCCGGTGGACTCGGGGCTTTCTTT. This translates into CASTPGAGGLGAFF.

CDR3: CASSLIRAGGYTF. Written as DNA, the CDR3 is TGTGCCAGCAGTTTAATCAGGGCCGGCGGCTACACCTTC. The chain recombines TRBV12-3 or TRBV12-4 with TRBJ1-2; a possible D gene is TRBD1 (5 bases). The CDR3 is 13 amino acids. Trimming took off 2 bases at V and 8 bases at J, with 12 bases between the two ends.

V and J are TRBV19 and TRBJ1-2, with 8 bases lining up with TRBD1. The CDR3 runs to 12 residues. Looked up from germline, CDR1 is LNHDA and CDR2 is SQIVND (reference sequence). Trimming at V came to 8 bases and at J to 4 bases, leaving 3 bases not matched to a gene. The CDR3 protein is CASGQGLYGYTF. For the CDR3, the DNA is TGTGCCAGTGGACAGGGCCTCTATGGCTACACCTTC.

The chain is built from TRBV30 and TRBJ2-1; 11 nucleotides line up with TRBD2. Germline trimming cut 4 bases from V and 7 bases from J; bases unmatched to any gene: 9. This CDR3 has 15 residues. Germline CDR1 GTSNPN, CDR2 SVGIG (reference sequence). The chain's CDR3 is CAWTELAGVRNEQFF. DNA of the CDR3: TGTGCCTGGACCGAACTAGCGGGGGTCAGGAATGAGCAGTTCTTC.

The rearrangement links TRBV7-9 to TRBJ2-1; no clear D gene. The length of the CDR3 is 12 residues. Germline loops: CDR1 SEHNR, CDR2 FQNEAQ (reference sequence). V was shortened by 3 bases and J by 6 bases, with 6 bases between the two germline ends. Here the CDR3 DNA reads TGTGCCAGCAGCTTGGTAGCCAATGAGCAGTTCTTC. It yields the protein CASSLVANEQFF.

The chain couples TRBV19 to TRBJ1-5, with D tentatively TRBD1 (6 bases). CDR1 and CDR2 from the germline V gene are LNHDA and SQIVND (reference sequence). The CDR3 spans 15 residues. Trimming stripped 3 bases from V and 1 base from J, with 10 bases between. The CDR3: CASSIGGASNQPQHF. CDR3 in DNA: TGTGCCAGTAGTATCGGGGGGGCAAGCAATCAGCCCCAGCATTTT. The whole variable domain, remainder taken from reference TRBV19 and TRBJ1-5, is DGGITQSPKYLFRKEGQNVTLSCEQNLNHDAMYWYRQDPGQGLRLIYYSQIVNDFQKGDIAEGYSVSREKKESFPLTVTSAQKNPTAFYLCASSIGGASNQPQHFGDGTRLSIL.

The chain combines TRBV7-8 with TRBJ2-7; perhaps TRBD2 as D (6 bases). The CDR3 covers 15 residues. V lost 5 bases to trimming and J lost 1 base, with 15 bases between them. CDR1 is SGHVS, CDR2 FQNEAQ, per germline. CDR3 in amino acids: CASSRGAGGSYEQYF. In DNA, the CDR3 is TGTGCCAGCAGCCGAGGGGCCGGGGGATCCTACGAGCAGTACTTC.

The chain has TRBV3-1 (or the pseudogene TRBV3-2) and TRBJ2-7; 9 bases are a match to TRBD1. J was trimmed by 6 bases and V by 4 bases; bases with no gene match: 1. Germline CDR1 is LGHDT and CDR2 is YNNKEL (reference sequence). The length of the CDR3 is 12 residues. The CDR3 reads CASSPTGGEQYF. In DNA form, the CDR3 reads TGTGCCAGCAGCCCGACAGGGGGCGAGCAGTACTTC.

The CDR3 DNA is TGTGCCATCAGTGACCCAAGGGGCCGGGAGATTAACTATGGCTACACCTTC. Its translation is CAISDPRGREINYGYTF. J is TRBJ1-2 and V is TRBV10-3; D may be TRBD1 (5 bases). Germline CDR1 reads ENHRY; CDR2 reads SYGVKD. The ends were cut back, 3 bases at V and 1 base at J, with 18 bases in the middle. The CDR3 length is 17 residues.

This clone was detected only once. The CDR3: CASSSRRNTEAFF. The CDR3 DNA is TGTGCCAGCAGCTCGCGGCGGAACACTGAAGCTTTCTTT. The V gene is TRBV7-6, the J gene TRBJ1-1; D remains unclear. V was shortened by 4 bases and J by 1 base, with 7 bases between the two germline ends. The CDR3 length is 13 residues. In germline, CDR1 is SGHVS, CDR2 FNYEAQ.